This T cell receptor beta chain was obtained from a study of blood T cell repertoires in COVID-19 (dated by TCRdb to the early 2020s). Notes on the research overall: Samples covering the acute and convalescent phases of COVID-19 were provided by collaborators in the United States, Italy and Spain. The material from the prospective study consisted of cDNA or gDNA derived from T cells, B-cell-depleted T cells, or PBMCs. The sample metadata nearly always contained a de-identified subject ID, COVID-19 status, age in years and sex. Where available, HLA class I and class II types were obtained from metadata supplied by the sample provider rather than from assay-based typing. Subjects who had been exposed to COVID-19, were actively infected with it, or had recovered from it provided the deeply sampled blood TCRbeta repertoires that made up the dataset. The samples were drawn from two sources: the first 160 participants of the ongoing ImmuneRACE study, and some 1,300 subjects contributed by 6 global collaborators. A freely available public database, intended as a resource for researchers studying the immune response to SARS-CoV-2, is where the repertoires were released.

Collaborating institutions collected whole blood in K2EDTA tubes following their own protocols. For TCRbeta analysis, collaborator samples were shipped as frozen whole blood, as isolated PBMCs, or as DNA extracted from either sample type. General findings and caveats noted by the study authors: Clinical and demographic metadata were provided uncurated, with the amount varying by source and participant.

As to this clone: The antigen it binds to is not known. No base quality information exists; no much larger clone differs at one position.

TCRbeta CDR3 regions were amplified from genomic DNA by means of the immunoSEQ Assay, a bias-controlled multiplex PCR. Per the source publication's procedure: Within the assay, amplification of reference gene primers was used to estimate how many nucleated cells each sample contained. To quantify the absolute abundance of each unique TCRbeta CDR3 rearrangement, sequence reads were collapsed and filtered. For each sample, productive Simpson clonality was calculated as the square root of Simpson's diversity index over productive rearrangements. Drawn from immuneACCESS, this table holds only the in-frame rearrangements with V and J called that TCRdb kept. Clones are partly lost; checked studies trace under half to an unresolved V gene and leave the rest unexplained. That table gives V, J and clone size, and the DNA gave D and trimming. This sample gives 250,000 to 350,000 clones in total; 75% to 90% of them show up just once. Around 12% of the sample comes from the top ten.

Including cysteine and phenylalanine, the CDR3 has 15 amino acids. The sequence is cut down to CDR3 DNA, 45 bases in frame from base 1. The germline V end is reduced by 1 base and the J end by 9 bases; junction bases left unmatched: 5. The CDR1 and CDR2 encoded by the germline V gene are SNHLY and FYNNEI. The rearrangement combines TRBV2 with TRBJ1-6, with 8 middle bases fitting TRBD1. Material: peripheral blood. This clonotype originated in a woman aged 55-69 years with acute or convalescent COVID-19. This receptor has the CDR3 CASSEEQGAGSPLHF. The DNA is TGTGCCAGCAGTGAAGAGCAGGGGGCTGGTTCACCCCTCCACTTT. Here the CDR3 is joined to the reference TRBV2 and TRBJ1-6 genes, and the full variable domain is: EPEVTQTPSHQVTQMGQEVILRCVPISNHLYFYWYRQILGQKVEFLVSFYNNEISEKSEIFDDQFSVERPDGSNFTLKIRSTKLEDSAMYFCASSEEQGAGSPLHFGNGTRLTVT.